Listed below are T cell receptor beta chains from one sample, sequenced in a study of blood T cell repertoires in COVID-19. Profiled with immunoSEQ multiplex PCR; TCRdb holds only in-frame clones, not every one. Of around 100,000 clones in the sample, around four fifths were seen once. Source material: peripheral blood. The receptors were sampled from a woman aged 70-85 years with acute or convalescent COVID-19. CDR3s include the opening cysteine and the closing phenylalanine or tryptophan. The D gene is left open where the match is weak. Where a row states a size, it is once, few, many or the class of an expanded clone; other rows omit it.

J,V,size,D,CDR3,DNA
TRBJ1-2,TRBV6-5,.,.,CASRDSLWGYTF,TGTGCCAGCAGGGACAGTTTATGGGGCTACACCTTC
TRBJ1-1,TRBV28,.,.,CASRGHGNTEAFF,TGTGCCAGCAGAGGACATGGGAACACTGAAGCTTTCTTT
TRBJ2-7,TRBV10-3,.,TRBD1,CATRTGSSYEQYF,TGTGCCACAAGGACAGGGAGCTCCTACGAGCAGTACTTC
TRBJ1-2,TRBV25-1,.,TRBD1,CASSEQGQPLRGYTF,TGTGCCAGCAGTGAACAGGGACAGCCGTTGAGGGGCTACACCTTC
TRBJ2-7,TRBV20-1,.,.,CSAEVSTEQYF,TGCAGTGCTGAAGTTTCTACGGAGCAGTACTTC
TRBJ2-3,TRBV5-1,.,TRBD2,CASSFISGGATDTQYF,TGCGCCAGCAGCTTCATTAGCGGGGGGGCGACAGATACGCAGTATTTT
TRBJ2-5,TRBV7-8,many,.,CASSARDIKTQYF,TGTGCCAGCAGCGCCCGGGACATAAAGACCCAGTACTTC
TRBJ2-5,TRBV28,.,.,CASSGRDRGAQETQYF,TGTGCCAGCAGTGGACGAGACCGGGGGGCCCAAGAGACCCAGTACTTC
TRBJ1-4,TRBV2,.,.,CASRAWTDLNEKLFF,TGTGCCAGCAGGGCATGGACAGACCTTAATGAAAAACTGTTTTTT
TRBJ2-5,TRBV2,.,.,CASMLAETQYF,TGTGCCAGCATGCTAGCGGAGACCCAGTACTTC
TRBJ1-2,TRBV5-8,.,TRBD1,CASSLGQGGYGYTF,TGTGCCAGCAGCTTGGGACAGGGAGGATATGGCTACACCTTC
TRBJ1-5,TRBV4-2,.,.,CASSQGDAGNQPQHF,TGTGCCAGCAGCCAAGGAGACGCGGGTAATCAGCCCCAGCATTTT
TRBJ2-6,TRBV7-2,.,TRBD2,CASSRGLAASSGANVLTF,TGTGCCAGCAGTCGAGGACTAGCGGCGTCCTCTGGGGCCAACGTCCTGACTTTC
TRBJ2-1,TRBV12-3/TRBV12-4,.,TRBD1,CASTYTGGEQFF,TGTGCCAGCACCTATACAGGGGGCGAGCAGTTCTTC
TRBJ2-3,TRBV10-3,.,TRBD2,CAISEGLAGGYTDTQYF,TGTGCCATCAGTGAAGGACTAGCGGGGGGGTACACAGATACGCAGTATTTT
TRBJ2-3,TRBV10-3,.,.,CAISESGGGAFPDTQYF,TGTGCCATCAGTGAGTCGGGGGGGGGCGCCTTCCCAGATACGCAGTATTTT
TRBJ1-2,TRBV4-1,.,.,CASSQDITVNYGYTF,TGCGCCAGCAGCCAAGATATTACGGTAAACTATGGCTACACCTTC
TRBJ2-7,TRBV30,.,.,CAWSVTGRAYEQYF,TGTGCCTGGAGTGTAACAGGGAGGGCCTACGAGCAGTACTTC
TRBJ2-7,TRBV2,.,TRBD1,CASNSGTGVYEQYF,TGTGCCAGTAACTCCGGGACAGGGGTTTACGAGCAGTACTTC
TRBJ2-5,TRBV30,few,TRBD2,CAWSQGAGGQETQYF,TGTGCCTGGAGTCAAGGGGCGGGGGGGCAAGAGACCCAGTACTTC
TRBJ1-1,TRBV10-1,.,TRBD1,CASTAGTGNTEAFF,TGCGCCAGCACTGCAGGGACAGGGAACACTGAAGCTTTCTTT
TRBJ2-1,TRBV3-1/TRBV3-2,.,.,CASSPTGSYNEQFF,TGTGCCAGCAGCCCAACGGGTTCCTACAATGAGCAGTTCTTC
TRBJ1-2,TRBV12-3/TRBV12-4,.,.,CASSLLGAGYTF,TGTGCCAGCAGTTTATTGGGGGCTGGCTACACCTTC
TRBJ2-1,TRBV10-1,.,.,CASSEWERGEQFF,TGCGCCAGCAGTGAGTGGGAGCGAGGAGAGCAGTTCTTC
TRBJ2-4,TRBV28,once,TRBD1,CASNRRQGAKNIQYF,TGTGCCAGCAATCGACGACAGGGGGCCAAAAACATTCAGTACTTC
TRBJ2-1,TRBV7-9,.,TRBD2,CASSDLAGAYNEQFF,TGTGCCAGCAGCGACCTAGCGGGTGCCTACAATGAGCAGTTCTTC
TRBJ2-3,TRBV5-1,once,TRBD1,CASSTQGTVSTDTQYF,TGCGCCAGCAGCACCCAGGGGACAGTAAGCACAGATACGCAGTATTTT
TRBJ2-4,TRBV3-1/TRBV3-2,few,TRBD2,CASSQDPGGGIQYF,TGTGCCAGCAGCCAAGATCCTGGCGGGGGCATTCAGTACTTC
TRBJ2-2,TRBV11-2,.,TRBD1,CASSSRTGSTGELFF,TGTGCCAGCAGCTCAAGGACAGGGAGCACCGGGGAGCTGTTTTTT
TRBJ1-3,TRBV4-3,.,.,CASSKQVYSGNTIYF,TGCGCCAGCAGCAAACAGGTGTACTCTGGAAACACCATATATTTT
TRBJ1-1,TRBV24-1,.,TRBD1,CATQGGWGQDTEAFF,TGTGCCACGCAGGGCGGATGGGGACAGGACACTGAAGCTTTCTTT
TRBJ1-6,TRBV5-4,.,.,CASSWQGNWSYNSPLHF,TGTGCCAGCAGCTGGCAGGGGAACTGGTCCTATAATTCACCCCTCCACTTT
TRBJ1-4,TRBV7-2,.,.,CASSLASEKLFF,TGTGCCAGCAGCTTAGCCAGTGAAAAACTGTTTTTT
TRBJ2-7,TRBV7-3,once,TRBD1,CASSSQGGEEQYF,TGTGCCAGCAGCTCACAGGGGGGCGAGGAGCAGTACTTC
TRBJ2-7,TRBV4-1,.,.,CASSQEQAGGILEQYF,TGCGCCAGCAGCCAAGAGCAGGCAGGGGGGATCCTCGAGCAGTACTTC
TRBJ2-7,TRBV14,.,TRBD2,CASSHTGTSGTYEQYF,TGTGCCAGCAGCCACACCGGGACTAGCGGCACCTACGAGCAGTACTTC
TRBJ1-2,TRBV28,.,TRBD1,CASSYPDRGYGYTF,TGTGCCAGCAGTTACCCCGACAGGGGGTATGGCTACACCTTC
TRBJ2-5,TRBV9,.,.,CASSVSARGGGETQYF,TGTGCCAGCAGCGTATCAGCGAGGGGGGGTGGTGAGACCCAGTACTTC
TRBJ1-1,TRBV9,.,.,CASSVATSTEAFF,TGTGCCAGCAGCGTAGCTACGAGCACTGAAGCTTTCTTT
TRBJ2-1,TRBV29-1,.,TRBD1,CSVDNWDSFYNEQFF,TGCAGCGTTGATAATTGGGACAGCTTCTACAATGAGCAGTTCTTC
TRBJ1-5,TRBV6-2/TRBV6-3,.,TRBD1,CASSYGTGRPQHF,TGTGCCAGCAGTTACGGGACAGGGAGGCCCCAGCATTTT
TRBJ1-3,TRBV6-2/TRBV6-3,.,.,CASSRTERTIYF,TGTGCCAGCAGTCGGACAGAGCGCACCATATATTTT
TRBJ2-1,TRBV7-9,few,.,CASSQGGGWNEQFF,TGTGCCAGCAGCCAAGGGGGAGGGTGGAATGAGCAGTTCTTC
TRBJ1-1,TRBV19,once,.,CASSMIRPGRLNTEAFF,TGTGCCAGTAGTATGATTCGGCCAGGGAGGCTGAACACTGAAGCTTTCTTT
TRBJ2-1,TRBV25-1,.,TRBD2,CASRDSGPSYNEQFF,TGTGCCAGCAGGGATAGCGGGCCCTCCTACAATGAGCAGTTCTTC
TRBJ2-3,TRBV24-1,.,.,CAISGGGAGDTQYF,TGTGCCATCAGTGGGGGGGGCGCGGGTGATACGCAGTATTTT
TRBJ1-1,TRBV29-1,.,.,CSVGGDTEAFF,TGCAGCGTTGGGGGGGACACTGAAGCTTTCTTT
TRBJ1-1,TRBV29-1,.,.,CSSDGTNWAFF,TGCAGCTCTGACGGGACAAATTGGGCTTTCTTT
TRBJ1-2,TRBV19,.,.,CASSIRGNHGYTF,TGTGCCAGTAGTATCCGGGGGAACCATGGCTACACCTTC
TRBJ2-3,TRBV5-4,.,TRBD1,CASSQRQGRTDTQYF,TGTGCCAGCAGCCAAAGACAGGGGCGGACAGATACGCAGTATTTT